The present entry profiles one TCR beta chain with its context. The antigen is unknown. A much bigger clone sits one base away, suggesting this may be a read error. The data were obtained in a study of blood T cells in healthy people across ages. Looking at the study overall: Using template switching, researchers captured about one barcoded beta molecule for each two T cells.

Whole-study results and caveats: With unsorted PBMCs, a conclusive comparison of naive versus antigen-experienced cells was not possible. Estimates drawn from one million T cells were deemed to understate diversity.

This CDR3 has 15 residues. The V end lost 0 bases, the J end lost 7 bases, and 17 bases lay between the germline ends. Germline CDR1 reads SGDLS; CDR2 reads YYNGEE. Per sample, no less than 5 micrograms of total RNA were extracted. It was with a sample-barcoded 5' primer and a J-beta primer mix that a second PCR of about 6 to 11 cycles was run. Using its own MiXCR run on the 5' RACE reads, TCRdb lists one record per CDR3 protein. The table records roughly 1.6 million distinct CDR3 sequences, around 35% of them present only once. The rearrangement uses TRBV9 and TRBJ2-7; possibly TRBD2 for D (6 bases). The sequence was collected from a woman aged 25 to 39 in good health. The sequenced material came from blood. CDR3 protein: CASSVAGLLYNEQYF. In DNA form, the CDR3 reads TGTGCCAGCAGCGTAGCGGGACTCCTCTACAATGAGCAGTACTTC.